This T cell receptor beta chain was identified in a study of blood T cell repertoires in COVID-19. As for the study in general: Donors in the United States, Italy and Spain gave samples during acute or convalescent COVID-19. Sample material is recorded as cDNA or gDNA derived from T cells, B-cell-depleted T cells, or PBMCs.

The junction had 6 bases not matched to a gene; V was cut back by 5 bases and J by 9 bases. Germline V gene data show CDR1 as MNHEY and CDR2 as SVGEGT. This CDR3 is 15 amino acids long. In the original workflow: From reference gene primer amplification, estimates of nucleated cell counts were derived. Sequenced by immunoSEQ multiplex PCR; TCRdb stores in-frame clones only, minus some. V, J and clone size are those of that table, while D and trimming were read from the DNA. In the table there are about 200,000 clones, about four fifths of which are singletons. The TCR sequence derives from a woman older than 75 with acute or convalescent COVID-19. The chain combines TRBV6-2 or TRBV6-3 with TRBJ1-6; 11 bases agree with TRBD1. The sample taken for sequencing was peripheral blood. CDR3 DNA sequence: TGTGCCAGCAGTCCCGCCGGGACAGGGGGTTCACCCCTCCACTTT. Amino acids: CASSPAGTGGSPLHF.